The text below deals with one T cell receptor (beta chain). This CDR3 contains 14 residues. J was trimmed by 0 bases and V by 5 bases; bases with no gene match: 1. Germline V gene sequence: CDR1 MNHEY, CDR2 SMNVEV (reference sequence). In TCRdb, the RT-PCR reads were re-called with MiXCR into one record per CDR3 protein. The sample yields around 150,000 distinct CDR3 sequences, roughly two fifths seen once. This sample stems from a study of patients and donors after allogeneic stem cell transplantation. Sequencing was carried out using blood, either unsorted or a sorted T cell fraction (not recorded which). This TCR was sampled from a human donor who was either an allogeneic HSCT recipient or a stem cell or donor lymphocyte infusion donor (not recorded which). It is not recorded whose cells these are; they may come from a transplant donor. The rearrangement links TRBV27 to TRBJ2-1, with TRBD2 matching over 7 bases. The CDR3 is CASSPGGSYNEQFF. The CDR3 DNA follows: TGTGCCAGCAGTCCGGGGGGCTCCTACAATGAGCAGTTCTTC.